This T cell receptor beta chain comes out of a study of T cell responses to AZD1222 COVID-19 vaccine. Germline V gives CDR1 SQVTM, CDR2 ANQGSEA. V lost 6 bases and J 1 base, leaving 16 bases between the germline ends. This CDR3 has 14 amino acids. This clone was recorded once. Its matching antigen is unknown. Sequencing was performed with immunoSEQ multiplex PCR; in TCRdb, only in-frame clones are kept and a portion is missing. Of more than 55,000 clones listed, roughly 89% are singletons. Overall study results and limits: Baseline seropositivity characterized only six AZD1222 recipients. A rise in Spike-specific TCR breadth and depth followed two AZD1222 doses. Reports indicate that nearly half of spike-specific TCRs are directed at unmutated variant regions.

The material sequenced was peripheral blood, taken 28 days after the second AZD1222 dose. The clonotype was recovered from an adult who received the AZD1222 COVID-19 vaccine. V usage is TRBV29-1 and J usage is TRBJ2-7; D remains ambiguous. The CDR3 DNA follows: TGCAGCGTCGGATTTTTCGTTGGGTCCTACGAGCAGTACTTC. Encoded protein: CSVGFFVGSYEQYF.